The 29 T cell receptor beta chains below all came from one sample that was sequenced in a study of CD8+ T cells in alopecia areata. Extraction and reverse transcription of RNA yielded cDNA as the sequencing template. Data came from immunoSEQ multiplex PCR; TCRdb stores just in-frame clones and leaves some out. The sample yields about 180,000 clones, around 49% seen once. Noted treatment: oral pan-JAK inhibitor, 5-10 mg twice daily. Sequenced here: CD8+ T cells sorted from blood, sampled around week 53, from a patient treated with tofacitinib. These receptors came from a human donor with alopecia areata.

The chain is built from TRBV5-4 and TRBJ2-3; no clear D gene. CDR1 and CDR2 (germline): SGHNT, YYREEE (reference sequence). The CDR3 is 14 amino acids. V was cut by 2 bases and J by 3 bases, with 10 bases left in between. CDR3: CASSFEDLTDTQYF. As DNA, the CDR3 is TGTGCCAGCAGCTTTGAGGATTTGACAGATACGCAGTATTTT.

The CDR3: CASSLVGTSLNEQFF. CDR3 nucleotides: TGTGCCAGCAGCTTAGTAGGGACTAGTCTAAATGAGCAGTTCTTC. The chain joins TRBV7-9 to TRBJ2-1, with 8 bases aligning to TRBD2. V lost 1 base to trimming and J lost 7 bases; unmatched junction nucleotides: 6. In germline, CDR1 is SEHNR, CDR2 FQNEAQ (reference sequence). The CDR3 loop spans 15 amino acids.

This clone has a handful of counts. The chain links TRBV29-1 to TRBJ2-7; perhaps D is TRBD1 or TRBD2 (6 bases each). CDR1 is SQVTM and CDR2 is ANQGSEA in the germline V gene. Trimming pared 0 bases from V and 4 bases from J, leaving 10 bases between. CDR3 length: 13 amino acids. Here the CDR3 reads CSVEDRRGYEQYF. The DNA of the CDR3 is TGCAGCGTTGAAGATCGGAGGGGGTACGAGCAGTACTTC.

This clone appeared a few times. The chain recombines TRBV29-1 with TRBJ2-1, with 9 positions matching TRBD2. This CDR3 comprises 14 residues. From germline, CDR1 is SQVTM and CDR2 ANQGSEA. The junction had 7 bases not matched to a gene; V was cut back by 6 bases and J by 4 bases. The CDR3 coding sequence is TGCAGCGTATTAGGCGGGGGGGCGTACAATGAGCAGTTCTTC. It translates to CSVLGGGAYNEQFF.

This clone was detected only a few times. V usage is TRBV29-1 and J usage is TRBJ1-1; D call uncertain. Germline values: CDR1 SQVTM, CDR2 ANQGSEA. V lost 0 bases to trimming and J lost 1 base, with 3 bases between them. CDR3 length: 12 residues. The CDR3 loop is CSVEEENTEAFF. The CDR3 DNA reads TGCAGCGTTGAAGAAGAGAACACTGAAGCTTTCTTT.

A single count supports this clone. V is TRBV7-9 and J is TRBJ1-2; 9 nucleotides line up with TRBD1. The CDR3 loop spans 17 amino acids. From germline, CDR1 is SEHNR and CDR2 FQNEAQ (reference sequence). J lost 4 bases, V lost 7 bases, and 16 bases had no gene match. As DNA, the CDR3 is TGTGCCAGCATCCCGGGACAGGGAAGGGGGACTGGCTATGGCTACACCTTC. Protein sequence: CASIPGQGRGTGYGYTF.

The sample holds a few counts of this clone. This rearrangement joins TRBV5-6 to TRBJ2-5; tentatively, D is TRBD2 (5 bases). Trimming left V 2 bases short and J 6 bases short, with 17 bases between. This CDR3 is 15 amino acids long. Germline loops: CDR1 SGHDT, CDR2 YYEEEE. CDR3: CASSLLETLGKTQYF. The CDR3 nucleotides read TGTGCCAGCAGCTTACTAGAGACTCTCGGGAAGACCCAGTACTTC.

The chain has TRBV15 and TRBJ1-2; D uncertain. This CDR3 region has 11 residues. The germline gives CDR1 LNHNV, CDR2 YYDKDF (reference sequence). V lost 3 bases to trimming and J lost 4 bases, with 3 bases between them. CDR3 coding DNA: TGTGCCACCAGCAGCACCTATGGCTACACCTTC. Its protein product is CATSSTYGYTF.

V usage is TRBV7-9 and J usage is TRBJ1-2; D remains unclear. The CDR3 has 12 residues. V lost 8 bases and J 4 bases, leaving 11 bases between the germline ends. Germline CDR1 reads SEHNR; CDR2 reads FQNEAQ (reference sequence). CDR3 in amino acids: CASSSGGYGYTF. DNA of the CDR3: TGTGCCAGCTCCTCGGGAGGCTATGGCTACACCTTC.

V usage is TRBV30 and J usage is TRBJ2-2; no definite D call. Germline V gene lookup returns CDR1 GTSNPN and CDR2 SVGIG (reference sequence). V was cut by 3 bases and J by 3 bases, with 8 bases left in between. The CDR3 consists of 13 residues. CDR3 DNA: TGTGCCTGGAGCAAGGGCTACACCGGGGAGCTGTTTTTT. The encoded protein is CAWSKGYTGELFF. Together with reference TRBV30 and TRBJ2-2, the CDR3 gives the full variable domain: SQTIHQWPATLVQPVGSPLSLECTVEGTSNPNLYWYRQAAGRGLQLLFYSVGIGQISSEVPQNLSASRPQDRQFILSSKKLLLSDSGFYLCAWSKGYTGELFFGEGSRLTVL.

This clone occurred a few times. This chain links TRBV2 with TRBJ1-1; D is ambiguous. The V gene lost 2 bases and the J gene lost 1 base, with 8 bases spanning the gap. The germline CDR1 and CDR2 sequences are SNHLY and FYNNEI. CDR3 length: 14 residues. CDR3 sequence reads: CASSESDTNTEAFF. The CDR3, as DNA: TGTGCCAGCAGTGAATCAGATACGAACACTGAAGCTTTCTTT. Together with reference TRBV2 and TRBJ1-1, the CDR3 gives the full variable domain: EPEVTQTPSHQVTQMGQEVILRCVPISNHLYFYWYRQILGQKVEFLVSFYNNEISEKSEIFDDQFSVERPDGSNFTLKIRSTKLEDSAMYFCASSESDTNTEAFFGQGTRLTVV.

This clone has only a few counts. The chain has TRBV14 and TRBJ2-6; D unresolved. The CDR3 sequence is 16 residues long. With 1 base removed from V and 0 bases from J, the gap between germline ends came to 7 bases. The germline CDR1 and CDR2 sequences are SGHDN and FVKESK. DNA of the CDR3: TGTGCCAGCAGCCAAGGGATGGCCTCTGGGGCCAACGTCCTGACTTTC. Amino acid sequence: CASSQGMASGANVLTF.

This clone was counted a single time. The chain has TRBV13 and TRBJ2-7; 7 bases map to TRBD1. The germline CDR1 and CDR2 sequences are PRHDT and FYEKMQ (reference sequence). Trimming removed 5 bases from V and 3 bases from J; junction bases left unmatched: 4. This CDR3 has 13 amino acids. CDR3 nucleotides: TGTGCCAGCAGCGCCCGGGACAGCTACGAGCAGTACTTC. This gives the protein CASSARDSYEQYF.

V is TRBV29-1 and J is TRBJ1-4; TRBD1 is a possible D gene (6 bases). With 4 bases removed from V and 0 bases from J, the gap between germline ends came to 9 bases. The CDR3 is 14 residues long. The V gene's germline CDR1 is SQVTM and CDR2 ANQGSEA. In DNA, the CDR3 is TGCAGCGTTGGGGCAGGGGCAACTAATGAAAAACTGTTTTTT. This translates into CSVGAGATNEKLFF.

The J gene is TRBJ2-7, the V gene TRBV2; D gene ambiguous. CDR3 length: 12 residues. V lost 6 bases, J lost 1 base, and 7 bases lay in between. From germline, CDR1 is SNHLY and CDR2 FYNNEI. The CDR3 DNA reads TGTGCCAGCAGAGGTACTTCCTACGAGCAGTACTTC. Translation gives CASRGTSYEQYF. Complete variable domain (other parts from reference TRBV2 and TRBJ2-7): EPEVTQTPSHQVTQMGQEVILRCVPISNHLYFYWYRQILGQKVEFLVSFYNNEISEKSEIFDDQFSVERPDGSNFTLKIRSTKLEDSAMYFCASRGTSYEQYFGPGTRLTVT.

The count of this clone is one. The chain carries TRBV4-1 and TRBJ1-2, with 7 bases lining up with TRBD1. V lost 4 bases, J lost 5 bases, and 10 bases stayed unmatched. Germline values: CDR1 MGHRA, CDR2 YSYEKL. The CDR3 totals 15 residues. The CDR3 DNA sequence: TGCGCCAGCAGCCCAATTGGGACAGCCGTTTATGGCTACACCTTC. Encoded protein: CASSPIGTAVYGYTF.

The sample holds a few counts of this clone. This chain connects TRBV4-3 to TRBJ1-4; 7 bases map to TRBD1. J was trimmed by 2 bases and V by 4 bases; bases with no gene match: 4. The CDR3 contains 15 residues. CDR1 and CDR2 from the germline V gene are LGHNA and YSLEER. The CDR3, as DNA: TGCGCCAGCAGCCCAACAGGGGCGACTAATGAAAAACTGTTTTTT. Protein: CASSPTGATNEKLFF.

Only one count was recorded for this clone. The V and J genes are TRBV5-6 and TRBJ1-1; no clear D gene. The CDR3 runs to 12 residues. The V gene's germline CDR1 is SGHDT and CDR2 YYEEEE. V was clipped by 0 bases and J by 10 bases, with 10 bases between them. This CDR3 reads CASSLVPDAAFF. In DNA, the CDR3 is TGTGCCAGCAGCTTGGTCCCGGACGCAGCTTTCTTT.

The table lists this clone with a few counts. J is TRBJ2-4 and V is TRBV19; a possible D gene is TRBD2 (6 bases). Trimming pared 8 bases from V and 0 bases from J, leaving 17 bases between. Germline CDR1 LNHDA, CDR2 SQIVND (reference sequence). CDR3 length equals 16 residues. The CDR3 loop reads CASGRPGDQAKNIQYF. The CDR3 DNA sequence: TGTGCCAGTGGAAGACCGGGGGACCAAGCCAAAAACATTCAGTACTTC.

The chain uses TRBV30 and TRBJ1-5; TRBD1 agrees at 11 bases. Germline V gene data show CDR1 as GTSNPN and CDR2 as SVGIG (reference sequence). V lost 0 bases, J lost 0 bases, and 7 bases stayed unmatched. The CDR3 covers 18 residues. The CDR3 loop reads CAWSVLGQGGYSNQPQHF. The CDR3 bases are TGTGCCTGGAGTGTCCTGGGACAGGGGGGATATAGCAATCAGCCCCAGCATTTT.

The chain recombines TRBV27 with TRBJ1-1; no reliable D call. The CDR3 runs to 13 residues. CDR1 and CDR2 (germline): MNHEY, SMNVEV (reference sequence). The V end lost 10 bases, the J end lost 5 bases, and 17 bases lay between the germline ends. This CDR3 reads CATWGREFTEAFF. Written as DNA, the CDR3 is TGTGCCACCTGGGGTCGAGAGTTTACTGAAGCTTTCTTT.

This clone was found a few times. This chain uses TRBV25-1 with TRBJ1-1; D gene uncertain. CDR3 length: 13 amino acids. Germline V lookup: CDR1 MGHDK, CDR2 SYGVNS. V gave up 3 bases and J gave up 11 bases, with 16 bases separating them. CDR3 in DNA: TGTGCCAGCAGTGACGAAGGACTGAGGGTGGCTTTCTTT. It is translated as CASSDEGLRVAFF. The complete variable domain, with remaining parts taken from reference TRBV25-1 and TRBJ1-1, reads EADIYQTPRYLVIGTGKKITLECSQTMGHDKMYWYQQDPGMELHLIHYSYGVNSTEKGDLSSESTVSRIRTEHFPLTLESARPSHTSQYLCASSDEGLRVAFFGQGTRLTVV.

This chain uses TRBV25-1 with TRBJ2-6, with unresolved D. From germline, CDR1 is MGHDK and CDR2 SYGVNS. V lost 6 bases and J 0 bases, leaving 3 bases between the germline ends. The CDR3 is 13 residues long. This chain's CDR3 is CASSLSGANVLTF. For the CDR3, the DNA is TGTGCCAGCAGCCTCTCTGGGGCCAACGTCCTGACTTTC.

In DNA, the CDR3 is TGTGCCTGGACCTGGGGGGGAGACACTGAAGCTTTCTTT. It is translated as CAWTWGGDTEAFF. This sequence joins TRBV30 and TRBJ1-1; a possible D gene is TRBD1 (5 bases). V was shortened by 4 bases and J by 3 bases, with 12 bases between the two germline ends. Germline-derived CDR1 and CDR2 are GTSNPN and SVGIG (reference sequence). CDR3 length: 13 amino acids.

The rearrangement links TRBV14 to TRBJ2-7; no firm D call. Germline CDR1 SGHDN, CDR2 FVKESK. This CDR3 has 11 amino acids. V lost 0 bases and J 10 bases, leaving 7 bases between the germline ends. Here the CDR3 DNA reads TGTGCCAGCAGCCAAGAATATATCCAGTACTTC. It is translated as CASSQEYIQYF.

To note about this clone: A junction boundary mismatches the germline segment, possibly from a read error. The CDR3 DNA is TGTGCCAGCAGCATAGCAGATACGCAGTATTTT. Translation gives CASSIADTQYF. The rearrangement uses TRBV7-8 and TRBJ2-3; D gene uncertain. The CDR3 is made up of 11 amino acids. Germline V gene sequence: CDR1 SGHVS, CDR2 FQNEAQ.

The rearrangement links TRBV6-1 to TRBJ1-6; no firm D call. This CDR3 has 14 amino acids. V dropped 7 bases and J dropped 10 bases, with 17 bases sitting between them. Germline lookup yields CDR1 MNHNS and CDR2 SASEGT. CDR3 sequence reads: CASKRSAEGSPLHF. CDR3 in DNA: TGTGCCAGCAAAAGGTCCGCCGAGGGATCACCCCTCCACTTT.

The CDR3 here is CAWSVGSGPHEKLFF. The CDR3 DNA follows: TGTGCCTGGAGTGTAGGTTCCGGACCCCACGAAAAACTGTTTTTT. The V and J genes are TRBV30 and TRBJ1-4; D unresolved. Trimming left V 0 bases short and J 8 bases short, with 16 bases between. Germline V gene data show CDR1 as GTSNPN and CDR2 as SVGIG (reference sequence). CDR3 length: 15 amino acids.

This clone was recorded a few times. This sequence joins TRBV6-5 and TRBJ1-4, with 8 positions matching TRBD1. CDR3 size: 14 residues. From germline, CDR1 is MNHEY and CDR2 SVGAGI. J gave up 1 base and V 5 bases, and 0 bases lay outside the gene matches. CDR3 sequence reads: CASSTGGTNEKLFF. In DNA form, the CDR3 reads TGTGCCAGCAGTACAGGGGGAACTAATGAAAAACTGTTTTTT.